This TCR beta chain was profiled in a study of blood T cell repertoires in COVID-19. Turning to the study itself: The analysed material was cDNA or gDNA that came from T cells, B-cell-depleted T cells, or PBMCs.

V lost 2 bases, J lost 4 bases, and 1 base stayed unmatched. This CDR3 contains 13 residues. CDR1 and CDR2 from the germline V gene are LNHDA and SQIVND (reference sequence). Source study methods: Counts of nucleated cells, estimated from reference gene primer amplification, were obtained. The repertoire was sequenced with immunoSEQ multiplex PCR; TCRdb's copy has only in-frame clones and lacks some. V, J and clone size are those of that table, while D and trimming were read from the DNA. This sample yields under 250,000 clones, of which approximately 85% are seen a single time; approximately 6% belongs to the top ten. Seattle's cohort entered during active infection and was followed longitudinally.

The J gene is TRBJ1-2, the V gene TRBV19; TRBD1 matches 7 bases. The TCR originated in a woman of 80 years or more with COVID-19, enrolled during active disease. Sequencing was performed on peripheral blood. The DNA of the CDR3 is TGTGCCAGTAGTATAAACAGGGGCTATGGCTACACCTTC. This translates into CASSINRGYGYTF.